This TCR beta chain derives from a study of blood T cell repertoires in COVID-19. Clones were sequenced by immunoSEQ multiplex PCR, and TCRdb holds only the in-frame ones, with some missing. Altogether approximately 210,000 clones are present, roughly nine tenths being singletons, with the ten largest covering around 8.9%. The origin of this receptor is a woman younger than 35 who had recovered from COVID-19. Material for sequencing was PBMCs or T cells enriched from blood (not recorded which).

The CDR3 loop is CASSLSGNNEQFF. DNA for the CDR3: TGTGCCAGCAGCTTGTCAGGGAACAATGAGCAGTTCTTC. The chain joins TRBV13 to TRBJ2-1, with D perhaps matching TRBD1 (5 bases). V was clipped by 3 bases and J by 5 bases, with 8 bases between them. The CDR3 spans 13 residues. Germline CDR1 and CDR2: PRHDT and FYEKMQ (reference sequence).